Listed below are T cell receptor beta chains from one sample, sequenced in a study of shared clonotypes between healthy human individuals. Method: immunoSEQ multiplex PCR; TCRdb's copy keeps in-frame clones and lacks some. This sample yields some 2,500,000 clones, of which roughly 93% are seen a single time; about 0.34% belongs to the top ten. The sequenced sample consisted of naive CD4+ T cells from PBMCs. These TCRs come from a man aged 18 to 29 in good health. Some clones in this sample may be carry-over from other donors' samples. Each CDR3 is given with its conserved first and last residue. The D gene is left open where the match is weak. For some rows the clone size is stated as once, few or many, or as a class when expanded; others skip it.

>.|.|TRBV27|TRBJ1-3
CASGSQGSGNTIYF
TGTGCCAGCGGGTCACAGGGCTCTGGAAACACCATATATTTT
>TRBD2|once|TRBV28|TRBJ2-3
CASSLPRGAGADTQYF
TGTGCCAGCAGTTTGCCCCGGGGAGCGGGAGCAGATACGCAGTATTTT
>.|.|TRBV10-3|TRBJ1-1
CAISDSAWGVNTEAFF
TGTGCCATCAGTGACAGTGCCTGGGGCGTGAACACTGAAGCTTTCTTT
>.|.|TRBV5-1|TRBJ1-2
CASSSIPTRGYGYTF
TGCGCCAGCAGCTCGATTCCGACCCGAGGGTATGGCTACACCTTC
>.|.|TRBV7-8|TRBJ2-1
CASSLGPLGSSYNEQFF
TGTGCCAGCAGCTTAGGCCCCCTAGGCAGCTCCTACAATGAGCAGTTCTTC
>.|.|TRBV9|TRBJ2-1
CASSPGREQFF
TGTGCCAGCAGCCCCGGGCGTGAGCAGTTCTTC
>TRBD1|.|TRBV6-6|TRBJ1-2
CASSGTGLNYGYTF
TGTGCCAGCAGCGGGACAGGCCTTAACTATGGCTACACCTTC
>TRBD2|.|TRBV7-9|TRBJ2-7
CASIVTSGRTYEQYF
TGTGCCAGCATCGTAACTAGCGGGAGGACCTACGAGCAGTACTTC
>.|once|TRBV6-1|TRBJ1-1
CASSEIMGRGGLNTEAFF
TGTGCCAGCAGTGAAATAATGGGAAGGGGTGGCCTGAACACTGAAGCTTTCTTT
>.|.|TRBV4-1|TRBJ2-7
CASSQRGAGEQYF
TGCGCCAGCAGCCAACGGGGGGCGGGGGAGCAGTACTTC
>TRBD1|.|TRBV11-2|TRBJ2-7
CASSWTGGSYEQYF
TGTGCCAGCAGCTGGACAGGGGGCTCCTACGAGCAGTACTTC
>TRBD2|.|TRBV7-6|TRBJ2-1
CASSLAPGAGLAGYQNEQFF
TGTGCCAGCAGCTTAGCCCCCGGGGCCGGACTAGCGGGGTACCAGAATGAGCAGTTCTTC
>.|.|TRBV9|TRBJ2-1
CASSRGFYNEQFF
TGTGCCAGCAGCCGGGGCTTCTACAATGAGCAGTTCTTC
>TRBD1|.|TRBV25-1|TRBJ1-4
CASSEPGQGLKLFF
TGTGCCAGCAGTGAACCGGGACAGGGTTTAAAACTGTTTTTT
>.|.|TRBV10-1|TRBJ2-7
CASSGDRGNEQYF
TGCGCCAGCAGTGGGGACCGGGGGAACGAGCAGTACTTC
>.|.|TRBV4-3|TRBJ2-3
CASSQFSTDTQYF
TGCGCCAGCAGCCAATTCAGCACAGATACGCAGTATTTT
>TRBD1|.|TRBV4-1|TRBJ2-7
CASSHPGQGYEQYF
TGCGCCAGCAGCCATCCGGGACAGGGCTACGAGCAGTACTTC
>.|.|TRBV6-6|TRBJ2-3
CASSYSRGRSDTQYF
TGTGCCAGCAGTTACTCGAGGGGTAGAAGTGATACGCAGTATTTT
>TRBD2|.|TRBV30|TRBJ2-7
CAYSGGYEQYF
TGTGCCTATTCGGGGGGTTACGAGCAGTACTTC
>.|.|TRBV4-1|TRBJ2-1
CASSQDPDSRRADFNEQFF
TGCGCCAGCAGCCAAGATCCCGACTCCCGGAGGGCGGACTTCAATGAGCAGTTCTTC
>.|once|TRBV27|TRBJ2-7
CASSWGSSYEQYF
TGTGCCAGCAGTTGGGGGAGCTCCTACGAGCAGTACTTC
>.|.|TRBV19|TRBJ1-2
CASSSGRSNYGYTF
TGTGCCAGTAGTTCGGGTAGGAGTAACTATGGCTACACCTTC
>TRBD2|.|TRBV6-5|TRBJ2-7
CASSYSGLVHVYEQYF
TGTGCCAGCAGTTACTCGGGACTAGTTCATGTCTACGAGCAGTACTTC
>.|.|TRBV19|TRBJ2-5
CASKVAGQETQYF
TGTGCCAGTAAGGTGGCAGGCCAAGAGACCCAGTACTTC
>TRBD1|.|TRBV6-6|TRBJ2-3
CASSYGEGATDTQYF
TGTGCCAGCAGTTACGGTGAGGGGGCCACAGATACGCAGTATTTT
>TRBD1|.|TRBV28|TRBJ1-2
CASMTGADYGYTF
TGTGCCAGCATGACAGGGGCGGACTATGGCTACACCTTC
>.|.|TRBV28|TRBJ2-7
CASSLSGGPYEQYF
TGTGCCAGCAGTTTGTCCGGGGGCCCCTACGAGCAGTACTTC
>.|few|TRBV28|TRBJ1-2
CATSQRGGYTF
TGTGCCACCTCCCAAAGGGGAGGCTACACCTTC
>.|.|TRBV5-6|TRBJ2-7
CASSLADGLHSYEQYF
TGTGCCAGCAGCTTGGCAGACGGCCTCCATTCCTACGAGCAGTACTTC
>.|.|TRBV7-8|TRBJ2-3
CASSPITGYTDTQYF
TGTGCCAGCAGCCCCATCACGGGTTACACAGATACGCAGTATTTT